A single sample gave rise to the 11 T cell receptor beta chains below, sequenced in a study of T cell changes during pregnancy in multiple sclerosis. Libraries were prepared by immunoSEQ multiplex PCR; TCRdb keeps only in-frame clonotypes and omits some of them. Found here are tens of thousands of clones, around 93% of them singletons; the top ten hold around 0.53%. The sample in question was CD4+ T cells from peripheral blood mononuclear cells, obtained after pregnancy. The source of these receptors is a female donor with multiple sclerosis, enrolled in a pregnancy study.

J is TRBJ1-1 and V is TRBV7-2; TRBD1 is a possible D gene (6 bases). CDR1 is SGHTA and CDR2 is FQGNSA in the germline V gene. V lost 5 bases and J lost 2, with 9 bases in between. The CDR3 is 13 residues long. Written as DNA, the CDR3 is TGTGCCAGCAGCATGGACAGAAACACTGAAGCTTTCTTT. Its protein product is CASSMDRNTEAFF.

For the CDR3, the DNA is TGTGCCAGCAGCTTATACATTGGGACAGTGTCTGAGACCCAGTACTTC. It specifies CASSLYIGTVSETQYF. This chain links TRBV7-6 with TRBJ2-5, with 7 positions matching TRBD1. The junction had 11 bases not matched to a gene; V was cut back by 2 bases and J by 5 bases. Germline loops: CDR1 SGHVS, CDR2 FNYEAQ. This CDR3 is built from 16 residues.

The chain couples TRBV18 to TRBJ2-7, with D perhaps matching TRBD1 (6 bases). Germline lookup yields CDR1 KGHSH and CDR2 LQKENI. V dropped 5 bases and J dropped 5 bases, with 16 bases sitting between them. The CDR3 has 14 amino acids. CDR3 sequence reads: CASSSAQGFDEQYF. The DNA of the CDR3 is TGTGCCAGCTCATCGGCACAGGGTTTTGACGAGCAGTACTTC.

This rearrangement joins TRBV28 to TRBJ2-1; 14 nucleotides match TRBD2. CDR1 is MDHEN and CDR2 is SYDVKM in the germline V gene. The CDR3 covers 16 residues. Trimming took 2 bases from V and 12 from J; bases not matched to a gene: 9. DNA for the CDR3: TGTGCCAGCAGTTTAGGGGGACTAGCGGGAGTTCCCAGGCAGTTCTTC. Its translation: CASSLGGLAGVPRQFF.

The rearrangement links TRBV4-2 to TRBJ1-2; tentative D call: TRBD1 (6 bases). This CDR3 spans 14 amino acids. The ends were cut back, 0 bases at V and 6 bases at J, with 11 bases in the middle. Germline CDR1 LGHNA, CDR2 YNFKEQ. Here the CDR3 reads CASSQEPGDDGYTF. The CDR3, as DNA: TGTGCCAGCAGCCAAGAACCAGGGGATGATGGCTACACCTTC.

The chain recombines TRBV7-9 with TRBJ2-7; TRBD1 matches at 12 bases. Germline V CDR1 and CDR2: SEHNR, FQNEAQ (reference sequence). Trimming took 4 bases from V and 4 from J; bases not matched to a gene: 5. The CDR3 contains 15 residues. CDR3 protein: CASSSAGQGAYEQYF. The CDR3, as DNA: TGTGCCAGCAGCTCAGCGGGACAGGGGGCTTACGAGCAGTACTTC.

CDR3 loop: CASSRSSGISYNEQFF. The CDR3 DNA is TGCGCCAGCAGTAGATCTAGCGGAATCTCCTACAATGAGCAGTTCTTC. The genes are TRBV5-1 and TRBJ2-1; 7 nucleotides align to TRBD2. There are 16 residues in the CDR3. Trimming took 5 bases from V and 0 from J; bases not matched to a gene: 8. Germline-derived CDR1 and CDR2 are SGHRS and YFSETQ.

The V and J genes are TRBV28 and TRBJ2-7, with D possibly matching TRBD1 (5 bases). V shed 4 bases and J shed 9 bases, with 13 bases lying between them. Germline assignment: CDR1 MDHEN and CDR2 SYDVKM. The CDR3 contains 12 residues. The CDR3 DNA sequence: TGTGCCAGCAGTTGGGGCTCGGGCGGGCAGTACTTC. Protein sequence: CASSWGSGGQYF.

Only a few counts were recorded for this clone. This rearrangement joins TRBV13 to TRBJ2-1, with TRBD2 matching 7 bases. Unmatched junction bases numbered 13, after V lost 5 bases and J lost 0 bases. The germline gives CDR1 PRHDT, CDR2 FYEKMQ (reference sequence). This CDR3 is 18 amino acids long. CDR3 sequence (DNA): TGTGCCAGCAGCACCTGGCGGGAGCGGGGTTTCTCCTACAATGAGCAGTTCTTC. Its protein product is CASSTWRERGFSYNEQFF.

In its sample, this clone was seen once. The chain carries TRBV28 and TRBJ2-7; D might be TRBD2 (7 bases). The CDR3 has 16 amino acids. Trimming removed 4 bases from V and 4 bases from J, with 20 bases in between. The germline V gene has CDR1 MDHEN and CDR2 SYDVKM. The CDR3 loop reads CASSWVGGARQYEQYF. The CDR3 nucleotides read TGTGCCAGCAGTTGGGTGGGGGGGGCGCGGCAATACGAGCAGTACTTC.

This clone was seen once. The rearrangement uses TRBV7-2 and TRBJ2-3; D may be TRBD2 (6 bases). Germline V lookup: CDR1 SGHTA, CDR2 FQGNSA. The V end lost 3 bases, the J end lost 5 bases, and 12 bases lay between the germline ends. The CDR3 loop spans 14 amino acids. The chain's CDR3 is CASSFGGPQDTQYF. The CDR3 coding sequence is TGTGCCAGCAGCTTCGGAGGGCCTCAAGATACGCAGTATTTT.